This T cell receptor (beta chain) was documented in a study of blood T cell repertoires in COVID-19. Study-wide context: Sample material is recorded as cDNA or gDNA derived from T cells, B-cell-depleted T cells, or PBMCs.

Donors were grouped by their self-reported clinical history. This CDR3 is 15 amino acids long. V trimming: 4 bases; J trimming: 7 bases; junction bases outside the gene matches: 9. Germline V gene sequence: CDR1 LGHDT, CDR2 YNNKEL (reference sequence). In the source study's methods: Reference gene primers were amplified, and this amplification served to estimate nucleated cell counts. Using immunoSEQ multiplex PCR, the repertoire was profiled, and TCRdb retains in-frame clones only, with some absent. The DNA was the basis for D and trimming; V, J and clone size are from that table. The data show 350,000 to 400,000 clones, with 75% to 90% seen just once and approximately 1% held by the top ten.

This chain connects TRBV3-1 (or the pseudogene TRBV3-2) to TRBJ2-1; 8 bases map to TRBD2. This sequence was found in a man aged 18-30 years who had recovered from COVID-19. Sequencing was carried out using PBMCs or T cells enriched from blood (not recorded which). The CDR3 DNA is TGTGCCAGCAGCCCGGGGGGGACTAGTGGTAATGAGCAGTTCTTC. Residues: CASSPGGTSGNEQFF.